The 5 T cell receptor beta chains given below trace back to one sample, sequenced in a study of shared clonotypes between healthy human individuals. Profiling relied on immunoSEQ multiplex PCR, and the TCRdb table lists in-frame clones only, not all of them. The sample records 950,000 to 1,300,000 clones, roughly 75% being singletons. The sequenced material came from memory CD4+ T cells sorted from blood. As to subset: CD45RA-negative fraction. Receptors originate from a man younger than 35 in good health.

This clone appeared a few times. The V and J genes are TRBV5-8 and TRBJ2-4; possibly TRBD2 for D (6 bases). Trimming took off 5 bases at V and 8 bases at J, with 20 bases between the two ends. In germline, CDR1 is SGHTS, CDR2 YDEGEE. The CDR3 has 15 residues. In nucleotides, the CDR3 is TGTGCCAGCAGGCCCGGGGCGGGAATGGGGGACATTCAGTACTTC. As protein: CASRPGAGMGDIQYF.

This clone was seen just once. V gene TRBV7-9 combines with J gene TRBJ2-2, with 12 bases matching TRBD2. The CDR3 is made up of 15 amino acids. Germline assignment: CDR1 SEHNR and CDR2 FQNEAQ (reference sequence). V lost 1 base and J lost 6; bases outside the gene matches: 0. The CDR3 sequence: CASSLGLAGAGELFF. CDR3 sequence (DNA): TGTGCCAGCAGCTTAGGACTAGCGGGGGCCGGGGAGCTGTTTTTT. Full variable domain (rest looked up from reference TRBV7-9 and TRBJ2-2): DTGVSQNPRHKITKRGQNVTFRCDPISEHNRLYWYRQTLGQGPEFLTYFQNEAQLEKSRLLSDRFSAERPKGSFSTLEIQRTEQGDSAMYLCASSLGLAGAGELFFGEGSRLTVL.

This clone was counted once. Here the CDR3 reads CASSPSTGASGQYGYTF. The DNA for the CDR3 is TGTGCCAGCTCACCATCGACAGGGGCATCGGGCCAATATGGCTACACCTTC. V gene TRBV18 combines with J gene TRBJ1-2; 8 bases are shared with TRBD1. This CDR3 is built from 17 residues. Germline V gene sequence: CDR1 KGHSH, CDR2 LQKENI. Unmatched junction bases numbered 13, after V lost 2 bases and J lost 5 bases.

The chain joins TRBV18 to TRBJ2-5, with 7 nucleotides matching TRBD2. The V gene end was trimmed by 5 bases and the J gene end by 3 bases; junction bases not matched to a gene: 3. The CDR3 extends over 13 amino acids. Germline V CDR1 and CDR2: KGHSH, LQKENI. CDR3 loop: CASSILAKETQYF. In DNA, the CDR3 is TGTGCCAGCTCAATACTAGCGAAAGAGACCCAGTACTTC.

The chain joins TRBV28 to TRBJ1-2; TRBD1 agrees at 7 bases. After removal of 2 bases from V and 4 bases from J, the junction contained 7 bases not matched to a gene. This CDR3 contains 15 residues. The V gene's germline CDR1 is MDHEN and CDR2 SYDVKM. In DNA, the CDR3 is TGTGCCAGCAGTTTAGGGACAGCGGTCCGCTATGGCTACACCTTC. Translated, it gives CASSLGTAVRYGYTF.